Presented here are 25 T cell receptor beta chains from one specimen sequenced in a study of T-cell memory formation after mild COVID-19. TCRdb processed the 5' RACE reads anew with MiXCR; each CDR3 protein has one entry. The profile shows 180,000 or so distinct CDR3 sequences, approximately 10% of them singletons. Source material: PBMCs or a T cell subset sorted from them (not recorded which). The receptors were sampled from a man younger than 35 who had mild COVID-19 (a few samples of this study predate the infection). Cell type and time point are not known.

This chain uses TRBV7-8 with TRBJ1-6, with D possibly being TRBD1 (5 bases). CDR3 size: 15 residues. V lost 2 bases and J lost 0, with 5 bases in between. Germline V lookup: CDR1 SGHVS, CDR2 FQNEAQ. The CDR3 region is CASSLQGSYNSPLHF. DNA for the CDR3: TGTGCCAGCAGCTTACAGGGCTCCTATAATTCACCCCTCCACTTT.

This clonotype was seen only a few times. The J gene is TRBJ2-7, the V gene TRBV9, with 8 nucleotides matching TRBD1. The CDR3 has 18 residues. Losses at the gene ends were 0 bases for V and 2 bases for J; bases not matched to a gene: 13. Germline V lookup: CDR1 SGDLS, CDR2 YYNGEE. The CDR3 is CASSVGFRGTGPPYEQYF. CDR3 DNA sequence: TGTGCCAGCAGCGTAGGTTTCCGCGGGACAGGCCCACCCTACGAGCAGTACTTC.

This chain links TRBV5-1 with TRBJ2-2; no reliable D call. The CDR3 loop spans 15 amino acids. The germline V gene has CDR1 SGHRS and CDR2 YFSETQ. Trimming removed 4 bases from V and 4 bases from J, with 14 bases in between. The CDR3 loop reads CASSVSGVLTGELFF. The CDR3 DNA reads TGCGCCAGCAGCGTGAGTGGGGTTCTCACCGGGGAGCTGTTTTTT.

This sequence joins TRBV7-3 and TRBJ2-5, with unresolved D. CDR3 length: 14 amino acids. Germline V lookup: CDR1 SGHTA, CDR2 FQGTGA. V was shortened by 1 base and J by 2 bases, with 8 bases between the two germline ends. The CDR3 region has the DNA TGTGCCAGCAGCTTAAAGGGCAGGCAAGAGACCCAGTACTTC. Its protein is CASSLKGRQETQYF.

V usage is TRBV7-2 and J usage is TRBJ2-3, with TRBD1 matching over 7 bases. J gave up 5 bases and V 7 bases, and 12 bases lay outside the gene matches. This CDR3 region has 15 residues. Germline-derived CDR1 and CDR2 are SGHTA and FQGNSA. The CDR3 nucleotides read TGTGCCAGCAAGGTTTTACAGGGGACGGGAGATACGCAGTATTTT. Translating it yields CASKVLQGTGDTQYF.

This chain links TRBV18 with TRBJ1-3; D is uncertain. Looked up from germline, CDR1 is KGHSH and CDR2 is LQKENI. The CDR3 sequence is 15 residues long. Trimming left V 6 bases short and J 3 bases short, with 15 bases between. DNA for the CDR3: TGTGCCAGCTCCCCGGACGGATCATATGGAAACACCATATATTTT. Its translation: CASSPDGSYGNTIYF.

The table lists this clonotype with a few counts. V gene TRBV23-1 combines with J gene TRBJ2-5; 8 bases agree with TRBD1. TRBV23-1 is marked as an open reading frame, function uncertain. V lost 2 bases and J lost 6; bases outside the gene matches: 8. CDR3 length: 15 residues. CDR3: CASSQPDRVAKTQYF. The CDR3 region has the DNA TGCGCCAGCAGTCAACCGGACAGGGTCGCCAAGACCCAGTACTTC.

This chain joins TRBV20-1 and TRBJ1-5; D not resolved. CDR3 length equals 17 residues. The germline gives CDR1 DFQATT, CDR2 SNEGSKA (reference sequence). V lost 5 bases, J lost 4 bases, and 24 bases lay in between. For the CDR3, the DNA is TGCAGTGCTCCCTCAAGGAGCGGCCTCGGAGGAAATCAGCCCCAGCATTTT. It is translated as CSAPSRSGLGGNQPQHF.

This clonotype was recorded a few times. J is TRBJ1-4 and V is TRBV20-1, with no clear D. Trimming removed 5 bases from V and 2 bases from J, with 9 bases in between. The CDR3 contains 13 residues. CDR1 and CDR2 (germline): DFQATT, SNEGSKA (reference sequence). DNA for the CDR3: TGCAGTGCTTATCACCCCACTAATGAAAAACTGTTTTTT. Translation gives CSAYHPTNEKLFF.

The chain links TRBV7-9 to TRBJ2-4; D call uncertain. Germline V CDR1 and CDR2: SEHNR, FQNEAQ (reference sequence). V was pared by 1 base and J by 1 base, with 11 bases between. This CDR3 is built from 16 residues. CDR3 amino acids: CASSLGGTGAKNIQYF. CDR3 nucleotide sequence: TGTGCCAGCAGCTTAGGTGGTACCGGGGCCAAAAACATTCAGTACTTC.

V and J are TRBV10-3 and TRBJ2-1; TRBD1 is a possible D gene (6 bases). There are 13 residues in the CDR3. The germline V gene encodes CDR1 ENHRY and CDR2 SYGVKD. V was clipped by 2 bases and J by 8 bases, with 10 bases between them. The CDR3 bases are TGTGCCATCAGTGAGCAGGGGCGGGATGAGCAGTTCTTC. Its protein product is CAISEQGRDEQFF.

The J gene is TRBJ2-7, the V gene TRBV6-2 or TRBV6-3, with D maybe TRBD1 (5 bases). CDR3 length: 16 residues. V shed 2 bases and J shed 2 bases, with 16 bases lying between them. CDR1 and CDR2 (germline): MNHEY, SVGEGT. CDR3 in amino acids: CASSYMAGQGPYEQYF. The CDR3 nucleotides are TGTGCCAGCAGTTACATGGCTGGGCAGGGCCCCTACGAGCAGTACTTC.

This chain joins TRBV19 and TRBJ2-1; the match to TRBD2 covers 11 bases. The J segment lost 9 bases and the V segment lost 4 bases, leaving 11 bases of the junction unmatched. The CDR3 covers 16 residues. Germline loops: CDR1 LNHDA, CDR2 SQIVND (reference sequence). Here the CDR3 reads CASSTDSGGASGEQFF. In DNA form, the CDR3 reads TGTGCCAGTAGTACAGATAGCGGGGGGGCCTCGGGTGAGCAGTTCTTC.

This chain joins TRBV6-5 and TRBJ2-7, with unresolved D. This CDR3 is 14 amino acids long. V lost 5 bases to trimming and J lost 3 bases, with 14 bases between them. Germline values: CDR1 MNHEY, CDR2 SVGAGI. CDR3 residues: CASSDTLLGYEQYF. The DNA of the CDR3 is TGTGCCAGCAGTGACACCCTCCTAGGCTACGAGCAGTACTTC.

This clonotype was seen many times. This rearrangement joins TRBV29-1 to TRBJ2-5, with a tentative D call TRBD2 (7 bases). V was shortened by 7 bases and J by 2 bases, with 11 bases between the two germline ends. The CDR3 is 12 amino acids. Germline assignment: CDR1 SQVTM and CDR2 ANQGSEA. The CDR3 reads CSAGGRQETQYF. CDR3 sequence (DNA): TGCAGCGCCGGGGGGCGGCAAGAGACCCAGTACTTC.

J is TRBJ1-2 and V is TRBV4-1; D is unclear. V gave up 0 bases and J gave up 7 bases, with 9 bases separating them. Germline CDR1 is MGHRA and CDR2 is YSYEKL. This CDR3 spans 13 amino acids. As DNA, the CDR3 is TGCGCCAGCAGCCAAGACGACTCCTTTGGCTACACCTTC. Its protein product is CASSQDDSFGYTF.

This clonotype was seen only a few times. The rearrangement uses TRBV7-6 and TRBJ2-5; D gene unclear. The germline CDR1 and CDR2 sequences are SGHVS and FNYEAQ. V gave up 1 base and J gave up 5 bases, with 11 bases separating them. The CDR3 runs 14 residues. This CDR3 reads CASSLGPHRETQYF. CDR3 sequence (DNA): TGTGCCAGCAGCTTAGGCCCACACCGTGAGACCCAGTACTTC.

The CDR3 DNA reads TGTGCCAGCAGTTTTCAGAGGGGACGGGGCAACATTCAGTACTTC. Protein: CASSFQRGRGNIQYF. The chain uses TRBV6-2 or TRBV6-3 and TRBJ2-4; either TRBD1 or TRBD2 may fit D (5 bases each). The CDR3 is made up of 15 amino acids. Between the trimmed V and J ends, which lost 4 bases and 7 bases, there was a span of 17 bases. Germline V gene sequence: CDR1 MNHEY, CDR2 SVGEGT.

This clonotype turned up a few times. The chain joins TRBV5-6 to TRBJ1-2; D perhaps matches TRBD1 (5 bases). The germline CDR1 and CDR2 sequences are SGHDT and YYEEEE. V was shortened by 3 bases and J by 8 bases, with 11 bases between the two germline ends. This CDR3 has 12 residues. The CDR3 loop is CASSSGLGGYTF. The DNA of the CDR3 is TGTGCCAGCAGCTCGGGGCTGGGGGGCTACACCTTC.

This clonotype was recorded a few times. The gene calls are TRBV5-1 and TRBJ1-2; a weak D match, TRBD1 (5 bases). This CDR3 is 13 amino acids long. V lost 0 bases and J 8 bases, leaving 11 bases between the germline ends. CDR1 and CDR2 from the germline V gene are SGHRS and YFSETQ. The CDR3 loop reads CASSLAGRGGYTF. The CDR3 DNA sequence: TGCGCCAGCAGCTTGGCAGGGAGGGGCGGCTACACCTTC. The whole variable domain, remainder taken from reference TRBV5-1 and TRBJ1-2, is KAGVTQTPRYLIKTRGQQVTLSCSPISGHRSVSWYQQTPGQGLQFLFEYFSETQRNKGNFPGRFSGRQFSNSRSEMNVSTLELGDSALYLCASSLAGRGGYTFGSGTRLTVV.

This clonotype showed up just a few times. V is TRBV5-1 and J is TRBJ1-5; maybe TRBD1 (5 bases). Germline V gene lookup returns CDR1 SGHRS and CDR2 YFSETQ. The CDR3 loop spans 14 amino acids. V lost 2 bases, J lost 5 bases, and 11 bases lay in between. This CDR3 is CASSFGGKDQPQHF. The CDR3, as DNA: TGCGCCAGCAGCTTTGGGGGGAAGGATCAGCCCCAGCATTTT.

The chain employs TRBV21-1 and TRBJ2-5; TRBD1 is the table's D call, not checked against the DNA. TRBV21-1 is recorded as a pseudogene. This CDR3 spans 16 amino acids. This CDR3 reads CASDRFLRNLQETQYF. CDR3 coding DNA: TGTGCCAGCGACAGGTTTCTGAGAAACCTTCAAGAGACCCAGTACTTC.

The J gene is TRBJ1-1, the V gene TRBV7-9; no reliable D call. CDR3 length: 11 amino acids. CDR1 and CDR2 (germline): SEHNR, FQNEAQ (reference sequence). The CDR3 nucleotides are TGTGTGACTGAGATGAACACTGAAGCTTTCTTT. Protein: CVTEMNTEAFF.

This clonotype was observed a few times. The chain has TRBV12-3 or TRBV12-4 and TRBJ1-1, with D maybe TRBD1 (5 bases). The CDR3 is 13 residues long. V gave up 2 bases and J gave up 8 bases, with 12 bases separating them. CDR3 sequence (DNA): TGTGCCAGCAGTTTAATGCAGGGAGAGGAAGCTTTCTTT. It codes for CASSLMQGEEAFF.

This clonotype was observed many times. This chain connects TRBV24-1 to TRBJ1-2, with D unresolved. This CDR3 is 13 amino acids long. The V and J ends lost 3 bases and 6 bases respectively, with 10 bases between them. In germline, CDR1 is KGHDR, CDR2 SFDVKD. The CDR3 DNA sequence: TGTGCCACCAGTGATGCCTACTCGGATGGCTACACCTTC. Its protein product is CATSDAYSDGYTF.